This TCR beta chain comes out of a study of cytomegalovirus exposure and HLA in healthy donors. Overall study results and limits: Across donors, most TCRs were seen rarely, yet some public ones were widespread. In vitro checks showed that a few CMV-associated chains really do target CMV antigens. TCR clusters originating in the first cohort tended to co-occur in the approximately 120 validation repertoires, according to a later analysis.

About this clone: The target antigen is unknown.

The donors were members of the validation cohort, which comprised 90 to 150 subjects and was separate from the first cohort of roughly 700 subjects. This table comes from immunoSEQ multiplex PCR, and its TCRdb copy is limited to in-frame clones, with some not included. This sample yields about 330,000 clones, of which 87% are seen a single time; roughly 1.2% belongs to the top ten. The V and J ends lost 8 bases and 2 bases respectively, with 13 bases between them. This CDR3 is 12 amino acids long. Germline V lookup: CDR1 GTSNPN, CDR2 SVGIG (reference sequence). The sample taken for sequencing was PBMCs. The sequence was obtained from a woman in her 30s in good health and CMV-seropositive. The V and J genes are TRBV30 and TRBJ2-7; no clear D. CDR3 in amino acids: CAQTSSTYEQYF. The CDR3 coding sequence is TGTGCCCAAACAAGTTCCACCTACGAGCAGTACTTC.